This T cell receptor (beta chain) was captured by sequencing in a study of OX40 agonist ivuxolimab in advanced cancers. In the study overall: Ivuxolimab was an agonistic, fully human IgG2 monoclonal antibody directed against OX40 (CD134), a costimulatory receptor. Three dose-escalation patients achieved partial responses, one with hepatocellular carcinoma and two with cutaneous melanoma. Of the approximately 50 patients in dose escalation, 19 had hepatocellular carcinoma, about 15 had melanoma, 9 had renal cell carcinoma and 9 had head and neck cancer. Peripheral TCRbeta sequencing was intended to test whether TCR sequence diversity was altered and clonal T-cell expansion was caused by ivuxolimab. The dose-escalation cohort was roughly 80% male with a mean age of about 65 years, ranging from 23 to 79. The paper covers the monotherapy dose-escalation part of the phase I ivuxolimab trial, which included N of about 51 patients. Patients were allowed to have had prior anti-PD-1, anti-PD-L1 or anti-CTLA-4 therapy, and around two fifths of the dose-escalation patients had been treated with checkpoint inhibitors. Intravenous ivuxolimab was administered to patients every 2 weeks at six dose levels: 0.01, 0.1, 0.3, 1.5, 3 and 10 mg/kg.

For sequencing of the TCRbeta CDR3 region, genomic DNA was extracted from the sorted cells. TCRbeta CDR3 regions were sequenced using the immunoSEQ Assay. This immuneACCESS table, as held by TCRdb, lists in-frame sequences with V and J called but not all clones. Of the missing ones, under half trace to an unresolved V gene in checked studies; the others have no known cause. A total of some 80,000 clones appear in this sample, around 86% of them only once. Of the sample, more than 0.3% is held by the ten largest clones. Patients with autoimmune disease history or receiving systemic immunosuppression were excluded from the trial. Peripheral blood for TCR sequencing was drawn from every dose cohort at baseline, at cycle 4 day 1 and at cycle 7 day 1. Samples were obtained from an open-label, multicenter, first-in-human phase I dose-escalation trial of ivuxolimab. Adults with locally advanced or metastatic head and neck squamous cell, hepatocellular, melanoma or renal cell carcinoma were enrolled in the trial. Before TCR sequencing, CD4+ and CD8+ T cells were separately sorted from peripheral blood.

The CDR3 contains 16 residues, cysteine and phenylalanine counted. Only CDR3 DNA remains: 48 bases, in frame from the first base. The V end gives up 0 bases and the J end 6 bases, leaving 7 bases in the junction not matched to a gene. CDR1 is given as SGHTA and CDR2 as FQGNSA, both from the germline V gene. Broad study findings and their caveats: In partial responders in the 0.1-3.0 mg/kg groups, normalized peripheral clonal expansion was found to be among the lowest, especially among CD8+ T cells. After ivuxolimab, expanded clones were on average more numerous among CD8+ T cells than among CD4+ T cells. At doses of 0.1 to 3.0 mg/kg, clonal expansion of both CD4+ and CD8+ T cells in blood was seen between baseline and week 6. Low levels of normalized T-cell clonal expansion were also seen in some patients who did not respond. Which antigens the clonally expanded peripheral T cells were specific for was not determined.

This clone was seen a few times. Its antigen is unknown. Per-base quality was not reported, and no clone a single base away is much larger than it. The clonotype was recovered from an adult with an advanced solid tumor such as melanoma, head and neck, liver or kidney cancer. The chain links TRBV7-2 with TRBJ2-3; TRBD2 lines up with 9 middle nucleotides. The sequences come from CD4+ or CD8+ T cells sorted from blood, collected in a trial of the OX40 agonist ivuxolimab. The bases read TGTGCCAGCAGCTTAGCTGGAGCGGGAGGCTCTGATACGCAGTATTTT. This gives the protein CASSLAGAGGSDTQYF.